The following is a T cell receptor (beta chain) sequence with its context. This sample was taken from a study of blood T cell repertoires in COVID-19. Study context: PBMCs, B-cell-depleted T cells, or T cells were the source of the cDNA or gDNA that made up the material.

Germline loops: CDR1 SEHNR, CDR2 FQNEAQ (reference sequence). The V and J ends lost 1 base and 2 bases, in that order; junction bases with no gene match: 6. The CDR3 contains 18 residues. Per the original data handling: From reference gene primer amplification, estimates of nucleated cell counts were derived. The assay was immunoSEQ multiplex PCR, and TCRdb's table has in-frame clones only and misses some. That table is the source of V, J and clone size, and D and trimming were worked out from the DNA. Of about 210,000 clones detected, roughly four fifths appear once; the ten largest clones hold roughly 2.7%.

The sample was peripheral blood. The V and J genes are TRBV7-9 and TRBJ1-5, with 12 positions matching TRBD1. The TCR comes from a woman in her thirties or forties with active or convalescent COVID-19. This CDR3 is CASSLDPGQGARNQPQHF. The CDR3, as DNA: TGTGCCAGCAGCTTAGACCCGGGACAGGGGGCCCGCAATCAGCCCCAGCATTTT.